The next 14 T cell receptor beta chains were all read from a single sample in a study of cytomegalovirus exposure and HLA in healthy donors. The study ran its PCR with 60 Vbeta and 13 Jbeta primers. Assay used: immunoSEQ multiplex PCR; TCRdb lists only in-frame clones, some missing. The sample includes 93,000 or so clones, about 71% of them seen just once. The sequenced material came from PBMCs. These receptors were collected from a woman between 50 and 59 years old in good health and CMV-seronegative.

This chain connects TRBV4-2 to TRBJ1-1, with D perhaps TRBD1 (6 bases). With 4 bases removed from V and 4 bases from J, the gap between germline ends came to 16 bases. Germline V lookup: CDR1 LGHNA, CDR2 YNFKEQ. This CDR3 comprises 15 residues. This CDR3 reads CASSPTGTRSTEAFF. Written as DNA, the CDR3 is TGTGCCAGCAGCCCCACAGGGACCCGTTCCACTGAAGCTTTCTTT.

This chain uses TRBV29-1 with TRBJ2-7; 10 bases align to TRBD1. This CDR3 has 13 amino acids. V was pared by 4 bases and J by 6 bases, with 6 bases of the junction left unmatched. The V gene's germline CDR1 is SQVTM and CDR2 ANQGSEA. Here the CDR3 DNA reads TGCAGCGTTGGGAAGACAGGGGGCAGCGAGCAGTACTTC. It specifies CSVGKTGGSEQYF.

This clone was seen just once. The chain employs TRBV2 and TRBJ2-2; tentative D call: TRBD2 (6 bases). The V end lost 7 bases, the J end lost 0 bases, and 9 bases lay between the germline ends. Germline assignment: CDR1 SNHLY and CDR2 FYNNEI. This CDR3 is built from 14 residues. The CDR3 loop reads CASKGTSNTGELFF. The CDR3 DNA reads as TGTGCCAGCAAGGGGACTTCGAACACCGGGGAGCTGTTTTTT.

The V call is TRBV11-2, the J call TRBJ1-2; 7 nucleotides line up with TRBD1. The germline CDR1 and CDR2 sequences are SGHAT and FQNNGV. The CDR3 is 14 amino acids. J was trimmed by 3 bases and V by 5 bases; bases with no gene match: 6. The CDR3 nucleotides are TGTGCCAGCAGCCTGCAGGGGGTTGACTATGGCTACACCTTC. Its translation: CASSLQGVDYGYTF.

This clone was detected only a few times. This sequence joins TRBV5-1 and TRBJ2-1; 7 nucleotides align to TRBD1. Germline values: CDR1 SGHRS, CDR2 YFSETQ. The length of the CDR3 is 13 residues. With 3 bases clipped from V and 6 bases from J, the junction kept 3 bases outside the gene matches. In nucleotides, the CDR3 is TGCGCCAGCAGCTCAGGACAGGCCAATGAGCAGTTCTTC. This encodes CASSSGQANEQFF.

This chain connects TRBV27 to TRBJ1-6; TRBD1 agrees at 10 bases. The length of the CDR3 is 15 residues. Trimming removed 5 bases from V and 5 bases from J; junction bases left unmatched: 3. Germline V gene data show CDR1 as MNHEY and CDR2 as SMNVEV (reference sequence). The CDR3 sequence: CASSGDRGNNSPLHF. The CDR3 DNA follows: TGTGCCAGCAGTGGGGACAGGGGTAATAATTCACCCCTCCACTTT.

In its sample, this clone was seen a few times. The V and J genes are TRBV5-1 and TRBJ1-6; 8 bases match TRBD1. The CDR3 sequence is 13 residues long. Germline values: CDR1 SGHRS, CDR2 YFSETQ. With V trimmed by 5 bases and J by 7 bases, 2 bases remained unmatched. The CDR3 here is CASRDRDNSPLHF. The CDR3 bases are TGCGCCAGCAGGGACAGGGACAATTCACCCCTCCACTTT.

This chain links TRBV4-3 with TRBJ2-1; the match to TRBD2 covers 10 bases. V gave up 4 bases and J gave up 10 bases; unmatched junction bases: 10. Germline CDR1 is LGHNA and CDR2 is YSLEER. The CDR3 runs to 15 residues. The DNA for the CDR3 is TGCGCCAGCAGCCGATTAACTAGCGGGAATGCGGAGCAGTTCTTC. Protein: CASSRLTSGNAEQFF.

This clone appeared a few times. CDR3: CASSSRQGPGTEAFF. The CDR3 DNA reads TGTGCCAGCAGCTCCCGACAGGGGCCGGGCACTGAAGCTTTCTTT. This chain links TRBV7-8 with TRBJ1-1; 8 bases are a match to TRBD1. The CDR3 extends over 15 amino acids. CDR1 and CDR2 (germline): SGHVS, FQNEAQ. Trimming took 4 bases from V and 4 from J; bases not matched to a gene: 8.

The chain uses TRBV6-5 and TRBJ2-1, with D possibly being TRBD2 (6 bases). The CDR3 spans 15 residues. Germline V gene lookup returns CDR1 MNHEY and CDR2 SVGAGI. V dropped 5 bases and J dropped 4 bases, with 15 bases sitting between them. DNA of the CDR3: TGTGCCAGCAGTAAACCGGGACTGGAGTACAATGAGCAGTTCTTC. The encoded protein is CASSKPGLEYNEQFF.

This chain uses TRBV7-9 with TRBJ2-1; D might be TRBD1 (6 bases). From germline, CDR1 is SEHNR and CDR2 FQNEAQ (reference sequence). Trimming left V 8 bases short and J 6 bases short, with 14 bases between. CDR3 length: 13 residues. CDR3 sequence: CASGPRGGNEQFF. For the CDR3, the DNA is TGTGCCAGCGGCCCTCGAGGGGGCAATGAGCAGTTCTTC.

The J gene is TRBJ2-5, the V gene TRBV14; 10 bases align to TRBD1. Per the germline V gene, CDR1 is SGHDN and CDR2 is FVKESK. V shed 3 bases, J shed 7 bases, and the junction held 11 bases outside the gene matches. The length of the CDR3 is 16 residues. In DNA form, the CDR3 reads TGTGCCAGCAGCCATTCCGGGACAGGGGTGCGGGGGACCCAGTACTTC. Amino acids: CASSHSGTGVRGTQYF. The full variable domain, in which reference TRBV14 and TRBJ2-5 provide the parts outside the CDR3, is EAGVTQFPSHSVIEKGQTVTLRCDPISGHDNLYWYRRVMGKEIKFLLHFVKESKQDESGMPNNRFLAERTGGTYSTLKVQPAELEDSGVYFCASSHSGTGVRGTQYFGPGTRLLVL.

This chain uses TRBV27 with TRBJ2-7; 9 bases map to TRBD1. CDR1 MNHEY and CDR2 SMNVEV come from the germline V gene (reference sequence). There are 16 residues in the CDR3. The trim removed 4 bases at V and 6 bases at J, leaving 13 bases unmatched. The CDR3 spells CASSSDEGQGWVEQYF. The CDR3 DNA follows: TGTGCCAGCAGTTCGGATGAGGGACAGGGATGGGTCGAGCAGTACTTC.

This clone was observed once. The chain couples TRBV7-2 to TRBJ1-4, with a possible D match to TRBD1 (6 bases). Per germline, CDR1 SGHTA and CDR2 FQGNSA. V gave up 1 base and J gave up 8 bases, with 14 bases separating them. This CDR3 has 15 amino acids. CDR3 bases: TGTGCCAGCAGCTTAGTAGCAGGGGCTTACGAAAAACTGTTTTTT. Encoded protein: CASSLVAGAYEKLFF.